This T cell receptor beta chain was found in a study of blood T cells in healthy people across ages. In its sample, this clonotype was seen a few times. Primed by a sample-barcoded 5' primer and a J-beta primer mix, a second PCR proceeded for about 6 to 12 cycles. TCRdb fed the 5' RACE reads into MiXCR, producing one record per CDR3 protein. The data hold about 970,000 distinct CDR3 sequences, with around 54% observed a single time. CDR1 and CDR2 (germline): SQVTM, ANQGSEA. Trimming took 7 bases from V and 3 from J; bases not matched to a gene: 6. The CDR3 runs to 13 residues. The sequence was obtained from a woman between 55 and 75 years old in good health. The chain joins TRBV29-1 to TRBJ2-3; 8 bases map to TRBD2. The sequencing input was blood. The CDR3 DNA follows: TGCAGCGGAGAACTAGCGGTGACAGATACGCAGTATTTT. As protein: CSGELAVTDTQYF.